Reported below is one T cell receptor beta chain. Some clones are missing from TCRdb's copy, which holds only in-frame ones; the method was immunoSEQ multiplex PCR. The sample contains fewer than 300,000 clones, roughly 86% of which appear only once. Trimming removed 4 bases from V and 3 bases from J, with 11 bases in between. There are 13 residues in the CDR3. In germline, CDR1 is SGHRS, CDR2 YFSETQ. The data originate from a study of blood T cell repertoires in COVID-19. Study overall: In each case, the material was cDNA or gDNA derived from T cells, B-cell-depleted T cells, or PBMCs.

The sequencing input was peripheral blood. This TCR was sampled from a man aged 35-49 years who had recovered from COVID-19. This chain uses TRBV5-1 with TRBJ2-7, with D hard to call. This CDR3 reads CASSVEDDYEQYF. Written as DNA, the CDR3 is TGCGCCAGCAGCGTTGAGGATGACTACGAGCAGTACTTC. The full variable domain, rest sourced from reference TRBV5-1 and TRBJ2-7, is KAGVTQTPRYLIKTRGQQVTLSCSPISGHRSVSWYQQTPGQGLQFLFEYFSETQRNKGNFPGRFSGRQFSNSRSEMNVSTLELGDSALYLCASSVEDDYEQYFGPGTRLTVT.